The 16 T cell receptor beta chains in this list originate from one sample, sequenced in a study of molecular identifiers for immune sequencing clone quantification. TCRdb re-called the PCR reads with MiXCR, one entry per CDR3 protein. The sample has under 650,000 distinct CDR3 sequences, approximately 20% seen once. Sequenced: naive CD8+ T cells from blood, with Jurkat cell RNA spiked in. As to subset: FACS-sorted CD8+CD4-CCR7+CD45RA+ naive T cells. These receptors came from a human donor in good health. Some libraries in this study had Jurkat cell RNA spiked in.

The sample holds a few counts of this clonotype. V and J are TRBV14 and TRBJ2-7; D is ambiguous. Trimming took off 1 base at V and 3 bases at J, with 10 bases between the two ends. This CDR3 is 14 amino acids long. Germline CDR1 and CDR2: SGHDN and FVKESK. The DNA for the CDR3 is TGTGCCAGCAGCCAAGTTAACGATATCTACGAGCAGTACTTC. It translates to CASSQVNDIYEQYF.

This clonotype was counted at least ten times. The chain has TRBV6-5 and TRBJ1-5; D gene uncertain. V lost 6 bases, J lost 3 bases, and 15 bases lay in between. The germline CDR1 and CDR2 sequences are MNHEY and SVGAGI. The CDR3 extends over 15 amino acids. Here the CDR3 DNA reads TGTGCCAGCAGCCCCTCGACGCAGTACAATCAGCCCCAGCATTTT. Amino acid sequence: CASSPSTQYNQPQHF.

The table lists this clonotype with many counts. The chain has TRBV12-3 or TRBV12-4 and TRBJ1-2; 11 bases are shared with TRBD1. The V segment lost 5 bases and the J segment 2 bases; nucleotides outside the gene matches: 4. The CDR3 consists of 15 residues. Here the CDR3 reads CASSPGQGGNYGYTF. CDR3 nucleotide sequence: TGTGCCAGCAGTCCGGGACAGGGGGGAAACTATGGCTACACCTTC.

To note about this clonotype: A much larger clone differs from this one at a single base, so this may be a read error. The chain couples TRBV11-1 to TRBJ1-1; D call uncertain. Germline CDR1 reads SGHAT; CDR2 reads FQDESV (reference sequence). This CDR3 has 14 amino acids. V was clipped by 5 bases and J by 2 bases, with 12 bases between them. The CDR3 nucleotides are TGTGCCAGCAGCCTACACGAGTATAACACTGAAGCTTTCTTT. Translation gives CASSLHEYNTEAFF.

The sample holds a few counts of this clonotype. A single base separates this from a much larger clone, so it may be a read error. The chain uses TRBV12-3 or TRBV12-4 and TRBJ1-1; 10 bases align to TRBD1. The CDR3 runs 13 residues. The CDR3 region is CASSRQGATEALF. The CDR3, as DNA: TGTGCCAGCAGCAGACAGGGGGCCACTGAAGCTCTCTTT.

This clonotype was counted a single time. The rearrangement uses TRBV18 and TRBJ2-7; D unclear. The CDR3 is made up of 14 amino acids. Trimming stripped 1 base from V and 2 bases from J, with 9 bases between. CDR1 and CDR2 (germline): KGHSH, LQKENI. Written as DNA, the CDR3 is TGTGCCAGCTCACCACGAGGCAAGGCCTACGAGCAGTACTTC. Translation: CASSPRGKAYEQYF.

As regards this clonotype: This may be a read error, as it is one base from a much larger clone. This chain links TRBV5-1 with TRBJ1-1; D might be TRBD1 (6 bases). The CDR3 runs to 13 residues. Germline V lookup: CDR1 SGHRS, CDR2 YFSETQ. CDR3 sequence reads: CASSSTQGTETFF. CDR3 bases: TGCGCCAGCAGCAGTACACAGGGCACTGAAACTTTCTTT.

This clonotype showed up many times. The V gene is TRBV7-9, the J gene TRBJ2-5, with 10 bases matching TRBD2. CDR1 and CDR2 from the germline V gene are SEHNR and FQNEAQ (reference sequence). Trimming removed 3 bases from V and 5 bases from J; junction bases left unmatched: 9. The CDR3 spans 16 residues. Written as DNA, the CDR3 is TGTGCCAGCAGCTTCTTGAGCGGGGGGGCCTTGGAGACCCAGTACTTC. Encoded protein: CASSFLSGGALETQYF.

With regard to this clonotype: A much larger clone differs from this one at a single base, so this may be a read error. The V gene is TRBV2, the J gene TRBJ1-2; TRBD1 might be the D (6 bases). Germline CDR1 and CDR2: SNHLY and FYNNEI. The CDR3 totals 15 residues. CDR3 residues: CASSPPQGSIYGCTF. The CDR3, as DNA: TGTGCCAGCAGTCCCCCCCAGGGGTCCATCTATGGCTGCACCTTC.

This clonotype was seen more than once but under ten times. This sequence joins TRBV4-3 and TRBJ1-1; perhaps TRBD1 as D (6 bases). This CDR3 has 16 amino acids. Trimming left V 3 bases short and J 6 bases short, with 20 bases between. Germline CDR1 is LGHNA and CDR2 is YSLEER. CDR3 region: CASSQWGIGKGAEAFF. As DNA, the CDR3 is TGCGCCAGCAGCCAGTGGGGAATTGGGAAGGGGGCTGAAGCTTTCTTT.

In the case of this clonotype: An end of the junction differs from the germline gene, which may be a read error. The chain links TRBV9 to TRBJ1-1; 7 nucleotides line up with TRBD1. Germline CDR1 is SGDLS and CDR2 is YYNGEE. This CDR3 has 13 amino acids. CDR3 nucleotides: TGTGCCGGCAGCGCAGGGGGAAACACTGAAGCTTTCTTT. It is translated as CAGSAGGNTEAFF.

This clonotype was observed at least ten times. The chain combines TRBV7-9 with TRBJ2-5; D may be TRBD2 (6 bases). Trimming removed 5 bases at V and 1 base at J, with 11 bases between. CDR1 and CDR2 from the germline V gene are SEHNR and FQNEAQ (reference sequence). CDR3 size: 14 residues. In nucleotides, the CDR3 is TGTGCCAGCAGCGGGGTGCGGGGCCAAGAGACCCAGTACTTC. Translation: CASSGVRGQETQYF.

This clonotype occurred many times. The chain is built from TRBV27 and TRBJ2-3, with D maybe TRBD2 (5 bases). Per germline, CDR1 MNHEY and CDR2 SMNVEV (reference sequence). V gave up 6 bases and J gave up 0 bases, with 13 bases separating them. The CDR3 has 15 amino acids. The CDR3 DNA follows: TGTGCCAGCAGCTTAGCGTGGAGTAGCACAGATACGCAGTATTTT. Its protein is CASSLAWSSTDTQYF.

This clonotype has more than one count but fewer than ten. The chain carries TRBV19 and TRBJ2-7, with D tentatively TRBD1 (6 bases). The germline V gene encodes CDR1 LNHDA and CDR2 SQIVND (reference sequence). This CDR3 spans 15 amino acids. V was clipped by 1 base and J by 3 bases, with 13 bases between them. The CDR3 loop reads CASSIGAGVGYEQYF. The CDR3 coding sequence is TGTGCCAGTAGTATAGGCGCAGGGGTCGGCTACGAGCAGTACTTC.

Ten or more counts support this clonotype. V is TRBV10-3 and J is TRBJ2-5; TRBD1 agrees at 7 bases. The CDR3 totals 13 residues. The germline gives CDR1 ENHRY, CDR2 SYGVKD. V shed 8 bases, J shed 2 bases, and the junction held 5 bases outside the gene matches. The CDR3, as DNA: TGTGCCATCGCAGGGGGAGCACAAGAGACCCAGTACTTC. This sequence encodes CAIAGGAQETQYF.

With respect to this clonotype: This may be a read error: a much more frequent sequence differs by one nucleotide. The chain has TRBV28 and TRBJ2-2, with D perhaps matching TRBD1 (6 bases). Germline lookup yields CDR1 MDHEN and CDR2 SYDVKM. V was pared by 8 bases and J by 3 bases, with 34 bases between. This CDR3 is 21 amino acids long. The CDR3 reads CASRIDSFRADTNRDTGELFF. Here the CDR3 DNA reads TGTGCCAGCCGAATAGACAGTTTTCGGGCGGACACAAACAGGGACACCGGGGAGCTGTTTTTT.